This entry features one TCR beta chain sequence. The antigen it binds to is not known. The input lacks base qualities; no much larger clone sits a single base away. The sample's time point, from its label and the paper: more than three weeks on oral tofacitinib. Taken with the paper, the label for treatment or condition translates to: oral pan-JAK inhibitor, 5-10 mg twice daily. Lesional scalp punch biopsies and peripheral blood were collected from alopecia areata patients. PBMCs were isolated by density centrifugation and stained for CD3, CD4 and CD8, and CD4+ and CD8+ T cells were sorted on a FACSAria. The data belong to a study of CD8+ T cells in alopecia areata (dated by TCRdb to the late 2010s). Context from the whole study: Treated patients were enrolled in an open-label pilot trial of oral tofacitinib at 5 to 10 mg twice daily for moderate-to-severe alopecia areata. The SALT score, which quantifies the percentage of affected scalp surface area, was used to measure disease severity in treated patients. Patients stayed on tofacitinib for 6 to 18 months and then had 6 months of follow-up off drug so that delayed response and recurrence could be assessed. To study T cell clonal expansion in alopecia areata, the researchers applied high-throughput TCRbeta sequencing to both the C3H/HeJ mouse model and human patients. Biopsies were taken from tofacitinib-treated patients at baseline and again at 4 and 24 weeks into treatment, and several of those patients also had a later scalp biopsy. Scalp clonality was compared across normal scalp (n=4), patchy alopecia areata scalp (n=8), and alopecia totalis/universalis scalp (n=8). The RNA source kit depended on sample type: the PAXgene miRNA kit for fixed scalp, the miRNeasy kit for PBMCs, and the RNeasy kit for mouse skin. immunoSEQ multiplex PCR using 35 Vbeta forward primers and 13 Jbeta reverse primers was used to amplify TCRbeta CDR3 regions. Scalp tissue and sorted CD4+ and CD8+ peripheral blood T cells from patchy and totalis/universalis alopecia areata patients and from healthy controls were covered by human TCRbeta sequencing.

The protocol used for the library was the immunoSEQ multiplex PCR assay. To provide template for TCR sequencing, every sample had RNA extracted and reverse transcribed into cDNA. SuperScript III was used for first-strand cDNA synthesis, primed with a 2:1 mix of oligo-dT and random hexamers. A synthetic immune receptor repertoire was used to gauge amplification bias, and whatever bias remained was removed computationally. The study's processing was this. Raw reads were preprocessed for error removal, and CDR3 was defined according to IMGT conventions as running from the conserved cysteine to phenylalanine. Clonality was computed as 1 minus the Shannon entropy, with the entropy normalized by log2 of the number of productive unique TCRs. CD4 or CD8 identity of scalp clones was inferred by cross-referencing scalp TCRbeta sequences with sorted blood CD4 and CD8 repertoires. Not all clones reach the TCRdb copy of this immuneACCESS table, which keeps in-frame sequences only. Checked studies attribute under half of the gap to unresolved V genes and leave the rest unexplained. For V, J and clone size, that table is used; D and trimming come from the DNA. The sample has 130,000 to 150,000 clones on record, 82% of them singletons. Clones ranked in the top ten supply 20% to 25% of the sample.

The investigation overall reported the following: Because the treated cohort was small and included a single nonresponder, larger studies are needed to assess links between baseline CD8+ expansion and response. Resident alphabeta T cells in normal human skin are also sequenced, complicating scalp TCR repertoire analysis, unlike mouse skin dominated by gammadelta T cells. Compared with normal scalp, lesional scalp had higher clonality and more expanded CD8+ clones, particularly in alopecia totalis/universalis, a pattern that suggests antigenic drive. During tofacitinib treatment, many expanded lesional clones stuck around in both scalp and blood, and this persistence may partly explain why relapse happens after treatment is stopped. Shared TCR sequences between patients were less evident than in mice, which may be partly attributable to HLA diversity in the patient population. With tofacitinib, both scalp clonality and the number of expanded CD8+ clones among the top 100 scalp clones went down significantly.

The specimen comprised CD8+ T cells sorted from blood, sampled at week 4, from a patient treated with tofacitinib. The TCR sequence derives from a human donor with alopecia areata.

The CDR3 has the sequence CASSQLEGGRYEQYF. The nucleotides read TGCGCCAGCAGCCAATTAGAAGGGGGCAGGTACGAGCAGTACTTC. The sequence is built from TRBV4-1 and TRBJ2-7; 7 bases in the junction line up with TRBD1. Measured from the cysteine to the phenylalanine, the CDR3 is 15 residues long. The entry retains the CDR3 DNA only, 45 bases that are in frame from base 1. The germline V and J ends show losses of 2 bases and 4 bases respectively, and no gene match explains 8 bases of the junction. CDR1 and CDR2 were assigned from the germline V gene as MGHRA and YSYEKL.